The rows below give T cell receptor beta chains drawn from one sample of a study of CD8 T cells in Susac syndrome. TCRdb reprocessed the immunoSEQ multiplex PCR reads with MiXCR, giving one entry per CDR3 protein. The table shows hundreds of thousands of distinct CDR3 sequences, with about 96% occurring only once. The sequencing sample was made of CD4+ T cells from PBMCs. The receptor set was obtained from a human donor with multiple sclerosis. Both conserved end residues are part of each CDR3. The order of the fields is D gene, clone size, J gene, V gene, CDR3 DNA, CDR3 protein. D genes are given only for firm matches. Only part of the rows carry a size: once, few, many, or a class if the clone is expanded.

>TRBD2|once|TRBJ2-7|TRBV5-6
TGTGCCAGCCGGATTTTTCCGGGAGGGAGCGAGCAGTACTTC
CASRIFPGGSEQYF
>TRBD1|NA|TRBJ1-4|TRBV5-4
TGTGCCAGCAGCTCAAGGGGGCGCGGAGACCTGTTTTTT
CASSSRGRGDLFF
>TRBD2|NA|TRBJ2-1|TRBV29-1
TGCAGCACCCCCCTAGCGGGTTACAATGAGCAGTTCTTC
CSTPLAGYNEQFF
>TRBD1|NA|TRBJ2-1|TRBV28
TGTGCCAGCAGTATACTGACCGGACAGGGCTACAATGAGCAGTTCTTC
CASSILTGQGYNEQFF
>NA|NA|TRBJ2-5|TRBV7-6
TGTGCCAGCAGCTCAGGACAGCGATTTTTGAGGTCCCAGTACTTC
CASSSGQRFLRSQYF
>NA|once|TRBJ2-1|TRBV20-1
TGCAGTGTTGGAGCGGATGAGCAGTTCTTC
CSVGADEQFF
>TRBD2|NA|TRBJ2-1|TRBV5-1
TGCGCCAGCAGCTTTGAAACTAGCGGGGGACCCCCCTACAATGAGCAGTTCTTC
CASSFETSGGPPYNEQFF
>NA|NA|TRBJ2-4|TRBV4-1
TGCGCCAGCAGCCCCCGGGACCTAGTGGCCAAAAACATTCAGTACTTC
CASSPRDLVAKNIQYF
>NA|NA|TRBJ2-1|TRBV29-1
TGCAGCGTGGCTGACAGCTCCTACAATGAGCAGTTCTTC
CSVADSSYNEQFF
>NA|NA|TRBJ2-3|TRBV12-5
TGTGCTAGTGTTGCCGGGGGAGCAGATACGCAGTATTTT
CASVAGGADTQYF
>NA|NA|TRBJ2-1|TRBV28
TGTGCCAGCAGCCCCTTGCGAAAGGGGCAGTTCTTC
CASSPLRKGQFF
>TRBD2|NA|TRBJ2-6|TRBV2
TGTGCCAGCAGTGCGTTGGGACTAGGCTCTGGGGCCAACGTCCTGACTTTC
CASSALGLGSGANVLTF
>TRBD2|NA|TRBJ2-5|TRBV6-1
TGTGCCAGCAGTGTCGGAGTACTAGCGGGAGTGGAGACCCAGTACTTC
CASSVGVLAGVETQYF
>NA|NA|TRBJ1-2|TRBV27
TGTGCCAGCAAGAGAGTTACAGGGAACTATGGCTACACCTTC
CASKRVTGNYGYTF
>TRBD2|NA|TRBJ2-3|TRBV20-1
TGCAGTGCTAGAGATTGGGTTCGACTAGCGGTCGGTACGCAGTATTTT
CSARDWVRLAVGTQYF
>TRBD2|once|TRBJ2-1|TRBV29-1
TGCAGCGCATCGGGGGGGACGAGCTGGGGTAAGGCATCCTACAATGAGCAGTTCTTC
CSASGGTSWGKASYNEQFF
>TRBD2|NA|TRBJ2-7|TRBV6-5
TGTGCCAGCAGTTACGTCCTTAGCGGGGGAACCTACGAGCAGTACTTC
CASSYVLSGGTYEQYF
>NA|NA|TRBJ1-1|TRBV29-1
TGCAGCGCTCATGGGGGGGAAAGATCCGAAGCTTTCTTT
CSAHGGERSEAFF
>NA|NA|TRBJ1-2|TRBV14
TGTGCCAGCAGCCGGAGTGGGGGCTACACCTTC
CASSRSGGYTF
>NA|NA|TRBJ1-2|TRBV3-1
TGTGCCAGCAGTCCCGACGTGACTCGGGCCTATGGCTACACCTTC
CASSPDVTRAYGYTF
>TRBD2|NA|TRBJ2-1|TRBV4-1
TGCGCCAGCAGACTAGCGGGAGGGAACAATGAGCAGTTCTTC
CASRLAGGNNEQFF
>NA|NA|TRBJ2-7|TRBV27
TGTGCCAGCGTGGGCCCCCCCTACTACGAGCAGTACTTC
CASVGPPYYEQYF
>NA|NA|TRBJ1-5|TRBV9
TGTGCCAGCAGCGTAGAGCCAGGGGCGGATCAGCCCCAGCATTTT
CASSVEPGADQPQHF
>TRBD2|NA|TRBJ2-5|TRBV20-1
TGCAGTGCTAGTATTAGCGGGGGGGCCCGGGAGACCCAGTACTTC
CSASISGGARETQYF
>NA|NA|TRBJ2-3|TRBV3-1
TGTGCCAGCAGCCTAGGGAGGGGGAAGAGTTTGGATACGCAGTATTTT
CASSLGRGKSLDTQYF